This T cell receptor (beta chain) was sequenced during a study of blood T cell repertoires in COVID-19. Turning to the study itself: Samples of COVID-19 (acute and convalescent) were obtained from the United States, Italy and Spain. From T cells, B-cell-depleted T cells, or PBMCs came the material, which was cDNA or gDNA.

Germline lookup yields CDR1 SGDLS and CDR2 YYNGEE. The length of the CDR3 is 13 residues. Trimming stripped 3 bases from V and 8 bases from J, with 11 bases between. Seattle participants joined during active infection and were tracked over time. As handled by the study authors: From reference gene primer amplification, estimates of nucleated cell counts were derived. Some clones are missing from TCRdb's copy, which holds only in-frame ones; the method was immunoSEQ multiplex PCR. V and J calls and clone size are those listed in that table; D and trimming were worked out from the DNA. The table includes 55,000 to 65,000 clones, about 81% detected once.

The specimen sequenced was peripheral blood. The sequence came from a man between 60 and 75 years old with COVID-19, enrolled during active disease. The rearrangement links TRBV9 to TRBJ1-4; D remains unclear. In DNA form, the CDR3 reads TGTGCCAGCAGCGCGAGACAAACGGAAAAACTGTTTTTT. It codes for CASSARQTEKLFF.